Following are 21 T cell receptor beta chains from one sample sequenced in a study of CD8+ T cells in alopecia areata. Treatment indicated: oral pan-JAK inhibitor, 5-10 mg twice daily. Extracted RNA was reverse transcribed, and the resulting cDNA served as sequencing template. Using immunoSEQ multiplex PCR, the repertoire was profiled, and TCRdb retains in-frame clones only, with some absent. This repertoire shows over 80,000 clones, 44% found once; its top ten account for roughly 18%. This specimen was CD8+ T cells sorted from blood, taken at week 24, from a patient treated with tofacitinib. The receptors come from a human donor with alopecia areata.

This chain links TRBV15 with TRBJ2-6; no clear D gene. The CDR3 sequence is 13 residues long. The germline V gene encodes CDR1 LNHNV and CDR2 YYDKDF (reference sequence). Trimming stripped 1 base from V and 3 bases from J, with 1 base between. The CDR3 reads CATSRVGANVLTF. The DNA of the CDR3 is TGTGCCACCAGCAGAGTTGGGGCCAACGTCCTGACTTTC.

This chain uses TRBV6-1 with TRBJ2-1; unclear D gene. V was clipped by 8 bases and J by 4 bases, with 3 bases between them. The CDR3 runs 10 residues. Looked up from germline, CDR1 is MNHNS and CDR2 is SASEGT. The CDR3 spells CASVYNEQFF. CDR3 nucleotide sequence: TGTGCCAGCGTATACAATGAGCAGTTCTTC.

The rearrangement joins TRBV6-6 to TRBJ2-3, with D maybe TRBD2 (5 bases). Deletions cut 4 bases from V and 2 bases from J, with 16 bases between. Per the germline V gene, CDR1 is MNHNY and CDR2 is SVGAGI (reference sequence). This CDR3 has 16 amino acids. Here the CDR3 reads CASSSDPGYPTDTQYF. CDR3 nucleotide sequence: TGTGCCAGCAGTTCTGATCCGGGATATCCCACAGATACGCAGTATTTT.

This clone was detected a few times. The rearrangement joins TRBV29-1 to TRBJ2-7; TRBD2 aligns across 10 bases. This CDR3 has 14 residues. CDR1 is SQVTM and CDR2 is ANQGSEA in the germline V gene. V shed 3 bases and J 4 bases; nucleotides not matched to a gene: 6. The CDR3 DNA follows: TGCAGCGTTGAGCTAGCGGGAGAGCGATACGAGCAGTACTTC. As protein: CSVELAGERYEQYF.

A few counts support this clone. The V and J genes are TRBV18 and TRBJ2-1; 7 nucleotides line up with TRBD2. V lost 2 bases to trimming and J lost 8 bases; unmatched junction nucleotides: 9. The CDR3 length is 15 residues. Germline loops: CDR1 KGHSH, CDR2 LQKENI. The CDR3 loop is CASSPSREGQDEQFF. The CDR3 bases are TGTGCCAGCTCACCATCGAGGGAGGGCCAGGATGAGCAGTTCTTC.

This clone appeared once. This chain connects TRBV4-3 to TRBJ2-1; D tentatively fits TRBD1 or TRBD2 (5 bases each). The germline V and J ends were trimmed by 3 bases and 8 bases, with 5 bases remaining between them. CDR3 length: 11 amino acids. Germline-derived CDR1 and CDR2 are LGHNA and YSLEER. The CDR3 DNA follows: TGCGCCAGCAGCCAGGGGGATGAGCAGTTCTTC. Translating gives CASSQGDEQFF.

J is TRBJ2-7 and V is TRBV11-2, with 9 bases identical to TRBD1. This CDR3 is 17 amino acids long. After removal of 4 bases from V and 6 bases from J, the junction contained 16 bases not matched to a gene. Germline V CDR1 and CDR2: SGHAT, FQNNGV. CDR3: CASSSKGGQGLGREQYF. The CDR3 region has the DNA TGTGCCAGCAGCTCGAAGGGGGGACAGGGCTTAGGGCGCGAGCAGTACTTC.

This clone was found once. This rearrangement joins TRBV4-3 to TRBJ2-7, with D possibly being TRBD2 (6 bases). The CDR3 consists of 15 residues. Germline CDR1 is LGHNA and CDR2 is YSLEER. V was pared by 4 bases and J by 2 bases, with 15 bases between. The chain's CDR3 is CASSLSLDYAYEQYF. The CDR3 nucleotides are TGCGCCAGCAGCCTGTCCCTGGACTATGCCTACGAGCAGTACTTC.

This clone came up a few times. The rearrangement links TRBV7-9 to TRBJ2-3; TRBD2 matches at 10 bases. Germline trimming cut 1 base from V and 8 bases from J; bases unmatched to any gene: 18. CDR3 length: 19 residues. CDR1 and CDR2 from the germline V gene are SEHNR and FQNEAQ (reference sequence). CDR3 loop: CASSLELLTASGSRVTQYF. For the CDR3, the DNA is TGTGCCAGCAGCTTAGAACTCCTAACGGCTAGCGGGAGTCGCGTTACGCAGTATTTT.

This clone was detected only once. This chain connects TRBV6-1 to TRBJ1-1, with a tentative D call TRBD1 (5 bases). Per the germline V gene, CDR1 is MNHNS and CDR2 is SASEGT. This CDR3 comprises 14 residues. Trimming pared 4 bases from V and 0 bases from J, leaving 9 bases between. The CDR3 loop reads CASSAAGMNTEAFF. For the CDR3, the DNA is TGTGCCAGCAGTGCAGCAGGGATGAACACTGAAGCTTTCTTT.

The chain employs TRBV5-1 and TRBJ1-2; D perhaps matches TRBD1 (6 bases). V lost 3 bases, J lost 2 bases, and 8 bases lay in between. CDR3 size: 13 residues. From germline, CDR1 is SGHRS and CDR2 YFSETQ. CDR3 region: CASSWGQNYGYTF. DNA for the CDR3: TGCGCCAGCAGCTGGGGGCAGAACTATGGCTACACCTTC.

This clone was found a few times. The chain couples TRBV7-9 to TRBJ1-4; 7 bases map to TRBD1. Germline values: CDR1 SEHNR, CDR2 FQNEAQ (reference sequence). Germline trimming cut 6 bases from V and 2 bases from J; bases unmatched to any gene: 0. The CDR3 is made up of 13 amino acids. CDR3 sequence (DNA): TGTGCCAGCAGACAGGGGACTAATGAAAAACTGTTTTTT. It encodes CASRQGTNEKLFF.

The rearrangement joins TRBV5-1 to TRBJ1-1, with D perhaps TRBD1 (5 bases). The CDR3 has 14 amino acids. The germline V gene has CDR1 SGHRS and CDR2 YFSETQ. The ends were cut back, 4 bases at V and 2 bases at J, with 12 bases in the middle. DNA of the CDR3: TGCGCCAGCAGCCTAGGGAGGGGTAACACTGAAGCTTTCTTT. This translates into CASSLGRGNTEAFF.

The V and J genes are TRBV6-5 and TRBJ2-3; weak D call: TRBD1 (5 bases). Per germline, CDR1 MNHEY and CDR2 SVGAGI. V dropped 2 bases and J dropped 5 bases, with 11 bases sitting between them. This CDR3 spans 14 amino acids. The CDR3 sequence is CASSYAQGGDTQYF. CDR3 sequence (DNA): TGTGCCAGCAGTTACGCTCAGGGTGGAGATACGCAGTATTTT.

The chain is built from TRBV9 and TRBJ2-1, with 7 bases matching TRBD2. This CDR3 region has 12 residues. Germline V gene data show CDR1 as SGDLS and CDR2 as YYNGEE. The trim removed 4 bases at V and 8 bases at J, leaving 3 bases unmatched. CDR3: CASSQRGDEQFF. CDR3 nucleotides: TGTGCCAGCAGCCAGCGGGGAGATGAGCAGTTCTTC.

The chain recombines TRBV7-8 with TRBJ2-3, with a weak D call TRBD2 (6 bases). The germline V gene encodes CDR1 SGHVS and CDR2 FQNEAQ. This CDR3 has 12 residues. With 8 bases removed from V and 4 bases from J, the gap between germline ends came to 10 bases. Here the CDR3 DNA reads TGTGCCAGCTGCCGACTAGCAGATACGCAGTATTTT. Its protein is CASCRLADTQYF. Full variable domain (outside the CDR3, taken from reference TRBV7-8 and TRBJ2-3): GAGVSQSPRYKVAKRGQDVALRCDPISGHVSLFWYQQALGQGPEFLTYFQNEAQLDKSGLPSDRFFAERPEGSVSTLKIQRTQQEDSAVYLCASCRLADTQYFGPGTRLTVL.

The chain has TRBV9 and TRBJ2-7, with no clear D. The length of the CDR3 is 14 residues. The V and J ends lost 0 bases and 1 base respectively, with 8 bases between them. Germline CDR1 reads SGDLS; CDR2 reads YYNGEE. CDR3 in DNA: TGTGCCAGCAGCGTAGAAGGCGGATCCTACGAGCAGTACTTC. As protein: CASSVEGGSYEQYF.

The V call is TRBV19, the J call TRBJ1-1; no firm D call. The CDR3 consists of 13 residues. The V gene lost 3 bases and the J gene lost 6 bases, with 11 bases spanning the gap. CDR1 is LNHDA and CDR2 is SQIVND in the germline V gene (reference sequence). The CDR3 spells CASSIGGRAEAFF. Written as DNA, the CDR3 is TGTGCCAGTAGTATTGGAGGCCGCGCTGAAGCTTTCTTT.

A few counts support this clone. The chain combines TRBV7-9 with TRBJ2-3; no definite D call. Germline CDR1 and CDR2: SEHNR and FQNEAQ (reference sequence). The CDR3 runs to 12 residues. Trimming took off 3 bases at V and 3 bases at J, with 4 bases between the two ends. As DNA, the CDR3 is TGTGCCAGCAGCTTGTTTACAGATACGCAGTATTTT. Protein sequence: CASSLFTDTQYF.

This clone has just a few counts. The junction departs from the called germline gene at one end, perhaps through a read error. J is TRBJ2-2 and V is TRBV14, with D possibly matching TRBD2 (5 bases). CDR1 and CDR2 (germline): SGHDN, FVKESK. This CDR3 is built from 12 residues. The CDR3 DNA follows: TGTGCCAGCAGTCAAGGGAGCGGGGAGCTGTTTTTT. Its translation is CASSQGSGELFF.

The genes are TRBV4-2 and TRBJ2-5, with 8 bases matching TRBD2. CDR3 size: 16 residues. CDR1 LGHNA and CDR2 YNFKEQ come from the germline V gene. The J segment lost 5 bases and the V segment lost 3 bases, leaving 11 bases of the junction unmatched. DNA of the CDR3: TGTGCCAGCAGCCAGCCGAGCGGGAGCCACGGGGAGACCCAGTACTTC. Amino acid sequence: CASSQPSGSHGETQYF.